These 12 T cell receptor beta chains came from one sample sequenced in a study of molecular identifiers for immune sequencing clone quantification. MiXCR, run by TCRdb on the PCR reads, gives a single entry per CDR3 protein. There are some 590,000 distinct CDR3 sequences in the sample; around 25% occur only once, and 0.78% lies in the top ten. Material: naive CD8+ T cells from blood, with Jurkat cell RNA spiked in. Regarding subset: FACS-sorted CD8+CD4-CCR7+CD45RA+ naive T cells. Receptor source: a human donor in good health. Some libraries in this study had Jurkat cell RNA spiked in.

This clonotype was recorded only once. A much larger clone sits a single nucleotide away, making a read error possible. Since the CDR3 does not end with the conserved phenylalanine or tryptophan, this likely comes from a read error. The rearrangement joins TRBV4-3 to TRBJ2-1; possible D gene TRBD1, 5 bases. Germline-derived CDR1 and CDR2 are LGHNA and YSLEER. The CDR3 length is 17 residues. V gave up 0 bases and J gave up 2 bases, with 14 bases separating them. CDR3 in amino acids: CASSQDQGRLPYNEQFI. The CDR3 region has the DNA TGCGCCAGCAGCCAAGATCAGGGCAGGCTACCCTACAATGAGCAGTTCATC.

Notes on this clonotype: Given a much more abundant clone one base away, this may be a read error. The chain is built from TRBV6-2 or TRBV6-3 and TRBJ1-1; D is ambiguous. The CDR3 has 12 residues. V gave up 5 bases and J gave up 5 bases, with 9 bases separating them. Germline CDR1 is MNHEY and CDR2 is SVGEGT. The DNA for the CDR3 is TGTGCCAGCAGTGAACTTGCTACTGAAGCTTTCTTT. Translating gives CASSELATEAFF.

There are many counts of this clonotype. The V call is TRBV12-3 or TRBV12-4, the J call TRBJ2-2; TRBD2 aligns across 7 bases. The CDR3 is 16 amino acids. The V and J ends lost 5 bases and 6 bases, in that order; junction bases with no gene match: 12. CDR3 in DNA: TGTGCCAGCAGTACCGATGGCGGGAGAGTTCCCGGGGAGCTGTTTTTT. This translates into CASSTDGGRVPGELFF.

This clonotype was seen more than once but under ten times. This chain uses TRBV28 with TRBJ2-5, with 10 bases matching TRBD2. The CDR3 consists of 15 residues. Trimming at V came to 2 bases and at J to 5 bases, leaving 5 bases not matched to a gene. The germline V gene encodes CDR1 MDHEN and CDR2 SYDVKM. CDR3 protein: CASSLPTSGRETQYF. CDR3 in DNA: TGTGCCAGCAGTTTACCGACTAGCGGGCGGGAGACCCAGTACTTC.

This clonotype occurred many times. The CDR3 loop is CASSLGQNSYEQYF. In DNA form, the CDR3 reads TGTGCCAGCAGCTTGGGCCAGAACTCCTACGAGCAGTACTTC. J is TRBJ2-7 and V is TRBV5-6, with no clear D. The CDR3 is 14 amino acids. Trimming took off 0 bases at V and 0 bases at J, with 7 bases between the two ends. In germline, CDR1 is SGHDT, CDR2 YYEEEE.

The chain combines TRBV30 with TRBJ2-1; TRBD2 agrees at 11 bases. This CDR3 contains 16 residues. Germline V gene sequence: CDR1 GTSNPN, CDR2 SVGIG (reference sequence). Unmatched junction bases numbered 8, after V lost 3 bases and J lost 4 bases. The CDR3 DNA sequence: TGTGCCTGGAGGCCGCCGGGACTAGCGGAGTACAATGAGCAGTTCTTC. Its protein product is CAWRPPGLAEYNEQFF.

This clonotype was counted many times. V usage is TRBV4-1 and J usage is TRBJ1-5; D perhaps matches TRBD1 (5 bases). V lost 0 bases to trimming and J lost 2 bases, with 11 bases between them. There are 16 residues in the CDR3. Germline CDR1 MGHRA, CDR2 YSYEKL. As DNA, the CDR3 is TGCGCCAGCAGCCAAGACGGGGGTGTTCGCAATCAGCCCCAGCATTTT. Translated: CASSQDGGVRNQPQHF.

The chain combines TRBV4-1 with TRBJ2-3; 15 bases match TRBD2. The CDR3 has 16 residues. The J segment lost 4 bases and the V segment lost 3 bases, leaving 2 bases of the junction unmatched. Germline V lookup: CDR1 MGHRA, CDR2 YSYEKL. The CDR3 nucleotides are TGCGCCAGCAGCCAGGGACTAGCGGGGGGTTCAGATACGCAGTATTTT. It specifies CASSQGLAGGSDTQYF.

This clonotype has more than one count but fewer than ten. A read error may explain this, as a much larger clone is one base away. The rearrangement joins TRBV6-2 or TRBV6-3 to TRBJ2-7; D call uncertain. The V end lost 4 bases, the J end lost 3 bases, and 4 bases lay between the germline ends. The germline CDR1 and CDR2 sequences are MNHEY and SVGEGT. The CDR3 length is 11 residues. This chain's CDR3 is CASSSFYEQYF. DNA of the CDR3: TGTGCCAGCAGTTCCTTCTACGAGCAGTACTTC.

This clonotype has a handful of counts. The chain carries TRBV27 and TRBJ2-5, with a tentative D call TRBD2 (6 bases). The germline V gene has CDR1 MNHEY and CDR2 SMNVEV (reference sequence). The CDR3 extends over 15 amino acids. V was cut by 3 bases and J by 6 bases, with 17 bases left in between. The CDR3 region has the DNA TGTGCCAGCAGTTTCTTAGAGGGGAGGTTACAGACCCAGTACTTC. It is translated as CASSFLEGRLQTQYF.

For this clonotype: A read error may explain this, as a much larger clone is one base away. CDR3 nucleotides: TGTGCCTGCAGACAAATGTACCAAGAGACCCAGTACTTC. Translated, it gives CACRQMYQETQYF. The chain is built from TRBV7-9 and TRBJ2-5; no clear D. Germline CDR1 reads SEHNR; CDR2 reads FQNEAQ (reference sequence). This CDR3 has 13 residues.

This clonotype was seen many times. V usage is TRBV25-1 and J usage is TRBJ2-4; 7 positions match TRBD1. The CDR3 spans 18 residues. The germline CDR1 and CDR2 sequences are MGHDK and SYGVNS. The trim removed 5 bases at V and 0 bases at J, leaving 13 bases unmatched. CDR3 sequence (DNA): TGTGCCAGCAGTCCGCCGGACAGGCTCCCTTTAGCCAAAAACATTCAGTACTTC. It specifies CASSPPDRLPLAKNIQYF.